This T cell receptor (beta chain) was recorded in a study of cytomegalovirus exposure and HLA in healthy donors. Broader study findings: HLA allele associations emerged for about 16,000 TCR beta sequences in a later analysis, at 0.05 false discovery rate. Prior analysis indicated that the majority of TCR beta V segments exhibited productivity approximately 87% or approximately 30% of the time.

For this clone: Its antigen is unknown.

The V segment lost 3 bases and the J segment 5 bases; nucleotides outside the gene matches: 8. The germline V gene encodes CDR1 LNHDA and CDR2 SQIVND (reference sequence). The CDR3 runs to 15 residues. Donors were nominally healthy when sampled, though unrecorded immune exposures were likely. Primers included in the PCR were 60 Vbeta and 13 Jbeta primers. Method: immunoSEQ multiplex PCR; TCRdb's copy keeps in-frame clones and lacks some. The sample contains about 160,000 clones, roughly four fifths of which appear only once. This rearrangement joins TRBV19 to TRBJ2-5, with 8 positions matching TRBD2. Material for sequencing was PBMCs. The receptor was isolated from a male donor in good health and CMV-seropositive. The CDR3 protein is CASSIASGGGETQYF. The DNA for the CDR3 is TGTGCCAGTAGTATTGCGTCCGGGGGGGGCGAGACCCAGTACTTC.